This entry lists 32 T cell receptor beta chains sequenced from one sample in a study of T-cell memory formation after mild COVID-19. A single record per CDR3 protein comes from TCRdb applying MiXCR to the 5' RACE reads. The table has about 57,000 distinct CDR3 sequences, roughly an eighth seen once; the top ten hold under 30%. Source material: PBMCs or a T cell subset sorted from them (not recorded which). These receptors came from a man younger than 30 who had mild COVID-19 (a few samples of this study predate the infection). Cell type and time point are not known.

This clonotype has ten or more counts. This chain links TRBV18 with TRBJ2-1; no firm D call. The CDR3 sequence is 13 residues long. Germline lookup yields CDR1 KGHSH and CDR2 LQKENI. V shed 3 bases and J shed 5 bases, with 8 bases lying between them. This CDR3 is CASSPTQNNEQFF. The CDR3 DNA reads TGTGCCAGCTCACCCACACAGAACAATGAGCAGTTCTTC.

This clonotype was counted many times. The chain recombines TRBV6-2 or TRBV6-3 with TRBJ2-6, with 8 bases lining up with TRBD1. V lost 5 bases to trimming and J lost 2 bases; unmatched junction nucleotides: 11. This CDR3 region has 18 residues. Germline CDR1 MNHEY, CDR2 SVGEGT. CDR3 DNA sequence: TGTGCCAGCAGTCGTAGCCGGGACAGGTGGACTGGGGCCAACGTCCTGACTTTC. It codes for CASSRSRDRWTGANVLTF.

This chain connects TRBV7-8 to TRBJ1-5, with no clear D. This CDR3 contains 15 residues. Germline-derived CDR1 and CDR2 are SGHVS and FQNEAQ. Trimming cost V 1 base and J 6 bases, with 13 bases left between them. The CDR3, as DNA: TGTGCCAGCAGCTTAGACCCCGGTCTCTTTCAGCCCCAGCATTTT. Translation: CASSLDPGLFQPQHF.

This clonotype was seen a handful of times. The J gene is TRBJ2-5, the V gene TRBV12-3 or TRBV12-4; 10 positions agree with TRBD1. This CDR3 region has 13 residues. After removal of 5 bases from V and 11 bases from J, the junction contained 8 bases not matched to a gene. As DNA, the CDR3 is TGTGCCAGCAGTCGGACAGGGGGTAAAGTTCAGTACTTC. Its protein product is CASSRTGGKVQYF.

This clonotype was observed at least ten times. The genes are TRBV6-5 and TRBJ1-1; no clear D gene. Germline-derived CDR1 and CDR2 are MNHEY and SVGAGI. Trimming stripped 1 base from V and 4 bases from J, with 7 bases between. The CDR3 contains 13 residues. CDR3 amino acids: CASSYYPRTEAFF. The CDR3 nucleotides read TGTGCCAGCAGTTACTACCCCCGCACTGAAGCTTTCTTT.

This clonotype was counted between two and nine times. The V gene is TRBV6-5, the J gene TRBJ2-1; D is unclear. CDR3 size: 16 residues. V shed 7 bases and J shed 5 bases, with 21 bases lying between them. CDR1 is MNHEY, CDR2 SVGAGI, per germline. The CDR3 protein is CASTTGDWSPNNEQFF. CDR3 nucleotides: TGTGCCAGCACCACCGGAGACTGGTCTCCGAACAATGAGCAGTTCTTC.

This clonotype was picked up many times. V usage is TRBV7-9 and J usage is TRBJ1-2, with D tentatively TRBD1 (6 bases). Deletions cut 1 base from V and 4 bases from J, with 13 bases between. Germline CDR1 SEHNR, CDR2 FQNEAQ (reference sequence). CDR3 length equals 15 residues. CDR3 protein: CASSLDTGTPYGYTF. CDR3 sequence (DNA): TGTGCCAGCAGCTTAGACACCGGGACACCCTATGGCTACACCTTC.

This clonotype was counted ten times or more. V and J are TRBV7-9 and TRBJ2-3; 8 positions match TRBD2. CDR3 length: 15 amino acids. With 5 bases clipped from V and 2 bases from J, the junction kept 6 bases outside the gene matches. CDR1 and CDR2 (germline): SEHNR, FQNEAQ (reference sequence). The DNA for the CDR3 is TGTGCCAGCAGCCGGGCGGGGGGCCTCACAGATACGCAGTATTTT. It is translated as CASSRAGGLTDTQYF.

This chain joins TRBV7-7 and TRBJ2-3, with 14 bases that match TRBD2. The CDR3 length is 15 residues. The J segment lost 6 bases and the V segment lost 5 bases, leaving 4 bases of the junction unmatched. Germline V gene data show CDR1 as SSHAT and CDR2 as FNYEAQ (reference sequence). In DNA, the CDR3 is TGTGCCAGCAGCCCGGGACTAGCGGGGGTGGATACGCAGTATTTT. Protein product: CASSPGLAGVDTQYF.

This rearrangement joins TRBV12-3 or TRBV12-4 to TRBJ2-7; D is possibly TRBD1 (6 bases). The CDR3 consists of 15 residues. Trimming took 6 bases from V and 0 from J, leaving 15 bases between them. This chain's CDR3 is CASSLPGHLSYEQYF. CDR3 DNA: TGTGCCAGCAGCCTTCCGGGACACCTCTCCTACGAGCAGTACTTC.

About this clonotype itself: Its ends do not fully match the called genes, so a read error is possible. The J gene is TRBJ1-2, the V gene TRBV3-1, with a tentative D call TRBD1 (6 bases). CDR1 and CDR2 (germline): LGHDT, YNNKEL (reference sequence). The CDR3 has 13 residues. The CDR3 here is CTSSQGTLPGYTF. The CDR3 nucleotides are TGTACCAGCAGCCAGGGGACACTCCCCGGCTACACCTTC.

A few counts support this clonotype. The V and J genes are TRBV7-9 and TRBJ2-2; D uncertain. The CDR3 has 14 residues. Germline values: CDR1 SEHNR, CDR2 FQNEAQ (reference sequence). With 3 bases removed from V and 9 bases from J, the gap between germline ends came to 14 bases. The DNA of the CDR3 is TGTGCCAGCAGCTTCCAGGCGGCAGGCCGGGAGCTGTTTTTT. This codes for CASSFQAAGRELFF. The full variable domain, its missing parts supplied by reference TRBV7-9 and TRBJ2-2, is DTGVSQNPRHKITKRGQNVTFRCDPISEHNRLYWYRQTLGQGPEFLTYFQNEAQLEKSRLLSDRFSAERPKGSFSTLEIQRTEQGDSAMYLCASSFQAAGRELFFGEGSRLTVL.

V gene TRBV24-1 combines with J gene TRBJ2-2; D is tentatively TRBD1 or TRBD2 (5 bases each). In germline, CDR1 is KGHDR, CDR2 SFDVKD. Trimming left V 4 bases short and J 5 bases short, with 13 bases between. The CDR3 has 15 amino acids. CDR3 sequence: CATSDPGRLTGELFF. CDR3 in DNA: TGTGCCACCAGTGACCCGGGACGACTAACCGGGGAGCTGTTTTTT.

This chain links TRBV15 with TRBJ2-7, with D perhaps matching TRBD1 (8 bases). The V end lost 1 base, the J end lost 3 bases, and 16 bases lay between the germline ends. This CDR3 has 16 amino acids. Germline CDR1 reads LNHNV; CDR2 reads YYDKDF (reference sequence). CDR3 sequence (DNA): TGTGCCACCAGCAGAGTGGGGGGGACAGGCTTCTACGAGCAGTACGTC. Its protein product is CATSRVGGTGFYEQYV.

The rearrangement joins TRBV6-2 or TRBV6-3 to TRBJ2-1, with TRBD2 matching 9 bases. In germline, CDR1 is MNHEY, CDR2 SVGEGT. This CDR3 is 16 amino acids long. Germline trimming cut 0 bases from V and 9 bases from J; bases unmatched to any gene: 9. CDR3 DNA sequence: TGTGCCAGCAGTTACTCCTGGCGGGGGGGCCAGGGTGAGCAGTTCTTC. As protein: CASSYSWRGGQGEQFF.

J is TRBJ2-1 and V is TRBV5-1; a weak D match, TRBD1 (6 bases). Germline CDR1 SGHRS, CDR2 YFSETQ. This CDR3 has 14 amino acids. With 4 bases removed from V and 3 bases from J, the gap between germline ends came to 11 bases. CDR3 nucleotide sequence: TGCGCCAGCAGCATCGGACAGAGCTACAATGAGCAGTTCTTC. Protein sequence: CASSIGQSYNEQFF.

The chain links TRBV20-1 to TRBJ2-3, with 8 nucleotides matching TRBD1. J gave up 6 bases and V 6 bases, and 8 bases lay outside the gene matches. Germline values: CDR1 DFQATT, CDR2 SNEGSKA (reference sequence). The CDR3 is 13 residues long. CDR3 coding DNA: TGCAGTGCGGGCGACAGGGGCGTCGATACGCAGTATTTT. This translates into CSAGDRGVDTQYF.

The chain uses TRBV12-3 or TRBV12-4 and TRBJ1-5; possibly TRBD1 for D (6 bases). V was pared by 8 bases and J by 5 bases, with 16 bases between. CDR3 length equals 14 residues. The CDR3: CASALQEGDQPQHF. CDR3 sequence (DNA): TGTGCCAGCGCCTTACAGGAGGGGGATCAGCCCCAGCATTTT.

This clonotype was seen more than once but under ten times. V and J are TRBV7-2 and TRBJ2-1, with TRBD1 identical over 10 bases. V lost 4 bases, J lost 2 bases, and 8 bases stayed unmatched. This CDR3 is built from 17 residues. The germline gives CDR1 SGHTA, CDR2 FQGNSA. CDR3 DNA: TGTGCCAGCAGCTCCCGGGACAGGGGAGGGGCCTACAATGAGCAGTTCTTC. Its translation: CASSSRDRGGAYNEQFF.

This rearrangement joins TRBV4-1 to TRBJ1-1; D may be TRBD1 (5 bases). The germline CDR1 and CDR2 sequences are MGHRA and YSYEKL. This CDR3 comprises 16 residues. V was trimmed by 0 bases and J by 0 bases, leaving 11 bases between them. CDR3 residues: CASSQDAGNMNTEAFF. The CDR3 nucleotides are TGCGCCAGCAGCCAAGACGCAGGGAACATGAACACTGAAGCTTTCTTT.

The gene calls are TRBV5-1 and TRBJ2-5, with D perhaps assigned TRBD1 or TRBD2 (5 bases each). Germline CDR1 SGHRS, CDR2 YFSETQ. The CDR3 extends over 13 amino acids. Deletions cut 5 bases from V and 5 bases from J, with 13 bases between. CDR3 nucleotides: TGCGCCAGCAGTCCCGGGGCGACGGAGACCCAGTACTTC. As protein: CASSPGATETQYF. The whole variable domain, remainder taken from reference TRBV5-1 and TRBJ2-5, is KAGVTQTPRYLIKTRGQQVTLSCSPISGHRSVSWYQQTPGQGLQFLFEYFSETQRNKGNFPGRFSGRQFSNSRSEMNVSTLELGDSALYLCASSPGATETQYFGPGTRLLVL.

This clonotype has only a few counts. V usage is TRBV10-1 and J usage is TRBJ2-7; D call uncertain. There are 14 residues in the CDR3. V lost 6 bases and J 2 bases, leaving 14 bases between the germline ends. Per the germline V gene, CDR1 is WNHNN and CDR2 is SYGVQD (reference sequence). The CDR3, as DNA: TGCGCCAGCAGCCCGAGAGGCCCCCCCTACGAGCAGTACTTC. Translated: CASSPRGPPYEQYF.

The CDR3 DNA follows: TGTGCCAGCAGTTTCACCCGGGGAGGGTATGGCTACACCTTC. Its translation: CASSFTRGGYGYTF. The gene calls are TRBV12-3 or TRBV12-4 and TRBJ1-2; D call uncertain. The V end was cut by 3 bases, the J end by 5 bases, with 13 bases between. The CDR3 runs to 14 residues.

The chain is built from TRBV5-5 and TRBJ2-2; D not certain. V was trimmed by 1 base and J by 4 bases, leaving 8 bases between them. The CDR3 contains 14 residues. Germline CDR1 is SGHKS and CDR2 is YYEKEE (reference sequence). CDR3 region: CASSLYSFTGELFF. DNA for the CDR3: TGTGCCAGCAGCTTGTACAGCTTCACCGGGGAGCTGTTTTTT.

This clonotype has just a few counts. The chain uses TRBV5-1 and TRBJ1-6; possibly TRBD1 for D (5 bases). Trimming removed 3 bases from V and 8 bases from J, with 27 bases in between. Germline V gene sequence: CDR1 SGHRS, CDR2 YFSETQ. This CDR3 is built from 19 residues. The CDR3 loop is CASSSDYGFGGGKYSPLHF. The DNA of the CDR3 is TGCGCCAGCAGCTCCGATTATGGCTTCGGCGGGGGGAAGTATTCACCCCTCCACTTT.

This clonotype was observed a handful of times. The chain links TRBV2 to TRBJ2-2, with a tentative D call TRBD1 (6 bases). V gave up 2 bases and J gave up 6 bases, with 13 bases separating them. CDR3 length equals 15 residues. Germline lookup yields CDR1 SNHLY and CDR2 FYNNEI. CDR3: CASSEQGQGSGELFF. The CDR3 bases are TGTGCCAGCAGTGAACAGGGCCAGGGGTCCGGGGAGCTGTTTTTT.

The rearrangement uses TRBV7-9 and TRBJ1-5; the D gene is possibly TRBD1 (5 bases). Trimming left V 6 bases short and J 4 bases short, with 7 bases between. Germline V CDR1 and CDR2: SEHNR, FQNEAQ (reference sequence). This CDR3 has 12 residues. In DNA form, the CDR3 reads TGTGCCAGCAGTCCAGGGAATCAGCCCCAGCATTTT. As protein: CASSPGNQPQHF.

Written as DNA, the CDR3 is TGTGCCAGCAGCTTACCAGTCCCCAATGAGCAGTTCTTC. Encoded protein: CASSLPVPNEQFF. The V and J genes are TRBV7-8 and TRBJ2-1; D not certain. The ends were cut back, 2 bases at V and 6 bases at J, with 8 bases in the middle. CDR1 is SGHVS and CDR2 is FQNEAQ in the germline V gene. This CDR3 contains 13 residues.

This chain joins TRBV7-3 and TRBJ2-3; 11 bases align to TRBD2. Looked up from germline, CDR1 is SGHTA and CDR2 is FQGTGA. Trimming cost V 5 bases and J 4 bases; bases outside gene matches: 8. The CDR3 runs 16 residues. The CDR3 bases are TGTGCCAGCAGCCCTTCCCTAGCGGGGGGCCCAGATACGCAGTATTTT. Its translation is CASSPSLAGGPDTQYF.

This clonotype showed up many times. This CDR3 is CTVRGDPYEQYV. The CDR3 DNA is TGCACCGTCAGAGGGGATCCCTACGAGCAGTACGTC. The chain recombines TRBV29-1 with TRBJ2-7, with D tentatively TRBD1 or TRBD2 (5 bases each). The V gene's germline CDR1 is SQVTM and CDR2 ANQGSEA. The CDR3 has 12 residues.

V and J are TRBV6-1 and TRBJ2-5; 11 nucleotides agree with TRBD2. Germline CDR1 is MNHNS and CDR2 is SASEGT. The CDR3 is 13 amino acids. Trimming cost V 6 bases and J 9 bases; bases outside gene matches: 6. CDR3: CASRDSGGAAQYF. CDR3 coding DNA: TGTGCCAGCAGAGATAGCGGGGGGGCTGCCCAGTACTTC.

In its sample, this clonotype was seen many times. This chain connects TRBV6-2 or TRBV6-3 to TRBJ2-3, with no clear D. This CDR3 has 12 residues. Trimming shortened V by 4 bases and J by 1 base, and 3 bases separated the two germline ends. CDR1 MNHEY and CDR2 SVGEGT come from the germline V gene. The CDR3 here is CASSSGTDTQYF. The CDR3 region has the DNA TGTGCCAGCAGTTCGGGCACAGATACGCAGTATTTT.